This TCR beta chain was found in a study of blood T cell repertoires in COVID-19. Trimming at V came to 0 bases and at J to 7 bases, leaving 5 bases not matched to a gene. Germline CDR1 and CDR2: SGHRS and YFSETQ. The CDR3 has 16 residues. Participants spanned ages about 18 to 95 years and resided in 20 to 30 US areas. Methods used by the authors: The authors estimated nucleated cell counts from reference gene primer amplification. Clones were sequenced by immunoSEQ multiplex PCR, and TCRdb holds only the in-frame ones, with some missing. D and trimming were read from the DNA, whereas the V and J calls and clone size are those reported in that table. The sample gives about 370,000 clones, roughly nine tenths of which show up once; 0.95% to 1.1% is in the top ten.

The sequenced sample consisted of PBMCs or T cells enriched from blood (not recorded which). The V gene is TRBV5-1, the J gene TRBJ1-5; 12 bases are a match to TRBD1. This receptor was identified in a man younger than 30 who had recovered from COVID-19. The CDR3 sequence is CASSLGGTGGEQPQHF. Here the CDR3 DNA reads TGCGCCAGCAGCTTGGGCGGGACAGGGGGCGAACAGCCCCAGCATTTT.